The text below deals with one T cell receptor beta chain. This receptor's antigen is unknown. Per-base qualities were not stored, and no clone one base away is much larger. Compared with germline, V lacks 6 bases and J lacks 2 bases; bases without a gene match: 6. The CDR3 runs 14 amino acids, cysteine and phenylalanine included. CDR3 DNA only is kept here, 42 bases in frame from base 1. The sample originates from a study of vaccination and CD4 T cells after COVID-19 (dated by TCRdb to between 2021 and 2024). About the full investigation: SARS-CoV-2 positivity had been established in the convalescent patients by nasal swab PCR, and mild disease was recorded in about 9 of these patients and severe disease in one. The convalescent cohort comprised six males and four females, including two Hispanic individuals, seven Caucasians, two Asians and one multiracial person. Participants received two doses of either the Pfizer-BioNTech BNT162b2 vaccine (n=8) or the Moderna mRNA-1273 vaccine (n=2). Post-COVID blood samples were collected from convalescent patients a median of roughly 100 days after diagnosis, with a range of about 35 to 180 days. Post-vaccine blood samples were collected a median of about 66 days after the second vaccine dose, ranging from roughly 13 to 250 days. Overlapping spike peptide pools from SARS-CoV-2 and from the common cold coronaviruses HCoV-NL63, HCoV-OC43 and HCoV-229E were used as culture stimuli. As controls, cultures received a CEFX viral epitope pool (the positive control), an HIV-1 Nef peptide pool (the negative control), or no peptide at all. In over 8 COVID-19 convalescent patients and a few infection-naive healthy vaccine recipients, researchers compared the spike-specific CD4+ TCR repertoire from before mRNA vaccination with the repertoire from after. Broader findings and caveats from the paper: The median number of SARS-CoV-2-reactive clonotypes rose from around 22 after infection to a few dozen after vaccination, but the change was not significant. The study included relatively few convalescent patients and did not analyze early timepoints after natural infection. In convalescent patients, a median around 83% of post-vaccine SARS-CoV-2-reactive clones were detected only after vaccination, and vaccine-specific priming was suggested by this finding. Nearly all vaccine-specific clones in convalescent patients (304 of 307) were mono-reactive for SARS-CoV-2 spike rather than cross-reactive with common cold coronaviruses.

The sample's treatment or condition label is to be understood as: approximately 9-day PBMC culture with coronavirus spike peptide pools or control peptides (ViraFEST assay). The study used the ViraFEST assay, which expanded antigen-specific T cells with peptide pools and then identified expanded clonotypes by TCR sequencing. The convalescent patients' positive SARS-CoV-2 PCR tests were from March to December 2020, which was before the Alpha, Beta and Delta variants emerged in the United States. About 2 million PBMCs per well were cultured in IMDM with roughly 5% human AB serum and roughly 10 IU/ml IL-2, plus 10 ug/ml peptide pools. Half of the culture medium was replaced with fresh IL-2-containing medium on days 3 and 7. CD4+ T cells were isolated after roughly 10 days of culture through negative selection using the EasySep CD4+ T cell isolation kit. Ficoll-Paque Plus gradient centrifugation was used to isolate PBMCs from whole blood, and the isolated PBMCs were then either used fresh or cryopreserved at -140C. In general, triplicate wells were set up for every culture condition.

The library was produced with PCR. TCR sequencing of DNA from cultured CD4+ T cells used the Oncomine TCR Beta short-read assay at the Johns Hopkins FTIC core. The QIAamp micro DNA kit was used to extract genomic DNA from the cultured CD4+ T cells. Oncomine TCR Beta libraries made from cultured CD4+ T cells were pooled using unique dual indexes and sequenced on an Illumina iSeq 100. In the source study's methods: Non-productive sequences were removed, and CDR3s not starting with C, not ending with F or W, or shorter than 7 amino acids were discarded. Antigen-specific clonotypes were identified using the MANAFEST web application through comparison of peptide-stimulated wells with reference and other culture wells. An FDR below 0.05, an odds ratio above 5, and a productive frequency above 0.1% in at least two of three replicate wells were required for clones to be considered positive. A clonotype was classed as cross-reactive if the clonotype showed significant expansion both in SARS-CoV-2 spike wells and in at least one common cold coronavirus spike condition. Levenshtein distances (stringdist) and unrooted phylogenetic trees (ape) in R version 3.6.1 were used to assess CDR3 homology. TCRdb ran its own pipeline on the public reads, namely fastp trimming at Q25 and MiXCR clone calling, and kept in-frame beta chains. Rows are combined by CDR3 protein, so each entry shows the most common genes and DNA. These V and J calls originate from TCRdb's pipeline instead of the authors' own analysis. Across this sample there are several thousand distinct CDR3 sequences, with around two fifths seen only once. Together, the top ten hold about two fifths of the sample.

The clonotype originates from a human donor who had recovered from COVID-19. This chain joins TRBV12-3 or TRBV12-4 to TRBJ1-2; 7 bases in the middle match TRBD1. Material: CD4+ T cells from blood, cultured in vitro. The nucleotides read TGTGCCAGCAGGCATCGGGACAGCAACTATGGCTACACCTTC. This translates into CASRHRDSNYGYTF.